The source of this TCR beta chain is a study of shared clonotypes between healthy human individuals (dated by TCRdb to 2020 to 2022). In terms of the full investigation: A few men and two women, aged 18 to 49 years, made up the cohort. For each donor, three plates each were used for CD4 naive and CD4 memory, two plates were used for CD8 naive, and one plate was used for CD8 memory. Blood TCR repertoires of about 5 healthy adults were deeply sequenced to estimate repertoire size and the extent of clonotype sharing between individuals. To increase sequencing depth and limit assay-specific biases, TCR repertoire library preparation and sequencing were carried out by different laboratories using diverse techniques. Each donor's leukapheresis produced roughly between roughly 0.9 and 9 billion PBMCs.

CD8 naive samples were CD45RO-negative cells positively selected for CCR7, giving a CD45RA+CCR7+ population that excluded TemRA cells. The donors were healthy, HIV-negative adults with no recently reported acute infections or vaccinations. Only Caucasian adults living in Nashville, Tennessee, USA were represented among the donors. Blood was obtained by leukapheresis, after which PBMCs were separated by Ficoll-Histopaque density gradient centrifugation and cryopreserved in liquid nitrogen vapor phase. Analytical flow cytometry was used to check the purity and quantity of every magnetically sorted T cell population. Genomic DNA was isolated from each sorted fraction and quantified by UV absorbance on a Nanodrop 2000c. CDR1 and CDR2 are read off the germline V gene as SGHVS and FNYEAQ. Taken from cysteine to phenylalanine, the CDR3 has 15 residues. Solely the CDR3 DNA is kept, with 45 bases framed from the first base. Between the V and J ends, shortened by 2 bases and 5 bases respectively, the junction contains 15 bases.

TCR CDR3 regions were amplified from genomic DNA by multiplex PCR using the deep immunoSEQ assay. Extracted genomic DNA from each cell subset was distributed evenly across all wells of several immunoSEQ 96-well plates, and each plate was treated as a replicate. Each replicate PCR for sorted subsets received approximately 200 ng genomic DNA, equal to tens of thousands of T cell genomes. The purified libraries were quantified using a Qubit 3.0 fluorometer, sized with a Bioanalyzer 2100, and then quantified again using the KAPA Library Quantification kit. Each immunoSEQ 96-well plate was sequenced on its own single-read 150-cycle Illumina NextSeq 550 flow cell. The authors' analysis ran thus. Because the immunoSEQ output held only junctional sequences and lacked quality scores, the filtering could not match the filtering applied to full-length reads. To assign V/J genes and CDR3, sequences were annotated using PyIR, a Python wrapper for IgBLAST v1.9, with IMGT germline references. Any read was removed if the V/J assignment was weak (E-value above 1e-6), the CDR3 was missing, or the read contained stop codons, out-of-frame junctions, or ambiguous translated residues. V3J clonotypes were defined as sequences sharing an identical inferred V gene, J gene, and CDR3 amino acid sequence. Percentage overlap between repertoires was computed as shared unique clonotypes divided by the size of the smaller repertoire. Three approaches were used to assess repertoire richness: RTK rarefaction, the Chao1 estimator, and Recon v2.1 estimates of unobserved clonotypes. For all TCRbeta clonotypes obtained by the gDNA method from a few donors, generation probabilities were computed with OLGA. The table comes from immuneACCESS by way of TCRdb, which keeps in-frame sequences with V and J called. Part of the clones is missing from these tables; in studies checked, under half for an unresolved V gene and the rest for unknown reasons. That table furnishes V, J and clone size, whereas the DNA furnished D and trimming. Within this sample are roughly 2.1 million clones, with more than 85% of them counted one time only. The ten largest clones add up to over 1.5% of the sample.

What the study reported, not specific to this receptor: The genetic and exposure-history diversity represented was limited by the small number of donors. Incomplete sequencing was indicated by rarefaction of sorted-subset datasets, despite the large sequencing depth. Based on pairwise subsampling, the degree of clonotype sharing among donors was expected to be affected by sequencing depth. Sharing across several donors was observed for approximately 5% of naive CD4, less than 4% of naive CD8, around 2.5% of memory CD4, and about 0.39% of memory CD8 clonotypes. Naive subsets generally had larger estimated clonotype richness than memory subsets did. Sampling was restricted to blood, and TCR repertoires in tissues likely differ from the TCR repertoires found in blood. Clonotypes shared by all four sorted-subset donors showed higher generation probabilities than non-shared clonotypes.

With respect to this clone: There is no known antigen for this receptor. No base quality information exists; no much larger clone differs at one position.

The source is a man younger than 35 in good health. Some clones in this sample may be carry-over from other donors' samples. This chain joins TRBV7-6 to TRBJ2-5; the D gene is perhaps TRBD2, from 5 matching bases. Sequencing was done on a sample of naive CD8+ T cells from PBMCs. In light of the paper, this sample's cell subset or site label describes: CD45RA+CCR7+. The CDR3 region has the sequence CASSLRLGTGETQYF. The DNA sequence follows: TGTGCCAGCAGCTTACGGTTGGGCACGGGGGAGACCCAGTACTTC.